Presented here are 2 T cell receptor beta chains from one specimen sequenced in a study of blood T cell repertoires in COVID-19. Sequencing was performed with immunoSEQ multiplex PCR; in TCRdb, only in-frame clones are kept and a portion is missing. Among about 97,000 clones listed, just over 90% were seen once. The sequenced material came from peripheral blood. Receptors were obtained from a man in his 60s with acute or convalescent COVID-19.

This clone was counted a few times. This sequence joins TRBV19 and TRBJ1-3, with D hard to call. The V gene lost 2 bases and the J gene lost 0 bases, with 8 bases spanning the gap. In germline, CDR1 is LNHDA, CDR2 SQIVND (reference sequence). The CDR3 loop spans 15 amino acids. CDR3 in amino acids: CASSIYVGSGNTIYF. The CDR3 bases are TGTGCCAGTAGTATATACGTCGGCTCTGGAAACACCATATATTTT.

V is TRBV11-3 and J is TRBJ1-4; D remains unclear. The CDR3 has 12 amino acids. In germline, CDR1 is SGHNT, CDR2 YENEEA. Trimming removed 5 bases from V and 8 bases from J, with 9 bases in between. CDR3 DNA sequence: TGTGCCAGCAGCATGGGAGGGGAAAAACTGTTTTTT. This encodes CASSMGGEKLFF.